This TCR beta chain was found in a study of post-analysis software for immune sequencing data. Study-wide results and caveats: Comparison with controls showed significantly lower normalized Chao1 diversity in multiple sclerosis patients. Samples from one preparation batch, clustered by F measure, grouped strongly together.

This clonotype was observed at least ten times. Its antigen remains unknown. Tagging with unique molecular identifiers was a feature of the TCR beta cDNA libraries. Input amounts of 1 to 10 million T cells were used. These gave 500,000 or so cDNA molecules, so each molecule approximated one T cell. TCRdb re-analysed the PCR reads in MiXCR, keeping a single row per CDR3 protein. The sample shows about 540,000 distinct CDR3 sequences, around 34% of them seen only once. Sequences were obtained from blood. The clonotype originates from a girl younger than 18 with multiple sclerosis.

The CDR3 loop reads CSARDVLADYNEQFF. The DNA of the CDR3 is TGCAGTGCTAGAGATGTCCTAGCGGATTACAATGAGCAGTTCTTC. J is TRBJ2-1 and V is TRBV20-1; the match to TRBD2 covers 7 bases. Unmatched junction bases numbered 6, after V lost 0 bases and J lost 4 bases. Looked up from germline, CDR1 is DFQATT and CDR2 is SNEGSKA (reference sequence). The CDR3 spans 15 residues.